This is a list of T cell receptor beta chains from one sample in a study of OX40 agonist ivuxolimab in advanced cancers. Only in-frame clones appear in the TCRdb table, and some are missing; sequencing was by immunoSEQ multiplex PCR. Here the sample spans 70,000 to 95,000 clones, approximately 88% being singletons. The specimen was CD4+ or CD8+ T cells sorted from blood, collected in a trial of the OX40 agonist ivuxolimab. The receptor set was obtained from an adult with an advanced solid tumor such as melanoma, head and neck, liver or kidney cancer. Each CDR3 is given with its conserved first and last residue. D genes are given only for firm matches. Some rows have no size entry. The others give once, few or many, or a class for an expanded clone.

abundance: -; j_gene: TRBJ2-3; d_gene: -; v_gene: TRBV6-4; CDR3aa: CASSWKRTDTQYF; CDR3nt: TGTGCCAGCAGTTGGAAGCGCACAGATACGCAGTATTTT
abundance: -; j_gene: TRBJ2-2; d_gene: TRBD1; v_gene: TRBV9; CDR3aa: CASSVTGSMTGELFF; CDR3nt: TGTGCCAGCAGCGTGACAGGGTCTATGACCGGGGAGCTGTTTTTT
abundance: few; j_gene: TRBJ2-1; d_gene: -; v_gene: TRBV11-2; CDR3aa: CASSLGGSIPYNEQFF; CDR3nt: TGTGCCAGCAGCTTAGGAGGGAGTATCCCCTACAATGAGCAGTTCTTC
abundance: -; j_gene: TRBJ2-7; d_gene: TRBD1; v_gene: TRBV19; CDR3aa: CASSGTGGPYEQYF; CDR3nt: TGTGCCAGTAGTGGGACAGGGGGGCCCTACGAGCAGTACTTC
abundance: once; j_gene: TRBJ1-4; d_gene: -; v_gene: TRBV9; CDR3aa: CASSVDSATNEKLFF; CDR3nt: TGTGCCAGCAGCGTAGACAGCGCCACTAATGAAAAACTGTTTTTT
abundance: -; j_gene: TRBJ2-7; d_gene: TRBD2; v_gene: TRBV2; CDR3aa: CASSGWGGEGISYEQYF; CDR3nt: TGTGCCAGCAGTGGATGGGGTGGGGAGGGTATCTCCTACGAGCAGTACTTC
abundance: few; j_gene: TRBJ2-7; d_gene: -; v_gene: TRBV7-9; CDR3aa: CASSQTTYGEQYF; CDR3nt: TGTGCCAGCAGCCAGACAACGTATGGAGAGCAGTACTTC
abundance: -; j_gene: TRBJ2-1; d_gene: TRBD2; v_gene: TRBV11-1; CDR3aa: CASSYRTSGLLEQFF; CDR3nt: TGTGCCAGCAGCTACAGGACTAGCGGCCTTTTGGAGCAGTTCTTC
abundance: -; j_gene: TRBJ2-2; d_gene: -; v_gene: TRBV5-1; CDR3aa: CASSPTQGTGELFF; CDR3nt: TGCGCCAGCAGCCCAACGCAGGGGACCGGGGAGCTGTTTTTT
abundance: -; j_gene: TRBJ2-7; d_gene: TRBD1; v_gene: TRBV9; CDR3aa: CASSAGPGQALYEQYF; CDR3nt: TGTGCCAGCAGCGCAGGCCCGGGACAGGCCCTCTACGAGCAGTACTTC
abundance: few; j_gene: TRBJ1-3; d_gene: -; v_gene: TRBV19; CDR3aa: CASSMGQGNTIYF; CDR3nt: TGTGCCAGTAGTATGGGACAAGGAAACACCATATATTTT
abundance: -; j_gene: TRBJ1-2; d_gene: -; v_gene: TRBV4-1; CDR3aa: CASSQATHQVGTGDYGYTF; CDR3nt: TGCGCCAGCAGCCAAGCGACTCATCAAGTGGGGACGGGGGATTATGGCTACACCTTC
abundance: -; j_gene: TRBJ1-5; d_gene: -; v_gene: TRBV19; CDR3aa: CASSIRGTRGDQPQHF; CDR3nt: TGTGCCAGTAGTATAAGGGGGACAAGGGGTGATCAGCCCCAGCATTTT
abundance: -; j_gene: TRBJ1-1; d_gene: TRBD1; v_gene: TRBV25-1; CDR3aa: CASSVDRGEAFF; CDR3nt: TGTGCCAGCAGTGTTGACAGGGGGGAAGCTTTCTTT
abundance: few; j_gene: TRBJ1-1; d_gene: -; v_gene: TRBV11-2; CDR3aa: CASSLGRDTEAFF; CDR3nt: TGTGCCAGCAGCCTCGGAAGGGACACTGAAGCTTTCTTT
abundance: -; j_gene: TRBJ2-7; d_gene: -; v_gene: TRBV7-2; CDR3aa: CASSLADGYVYEQYF; CDR3nt: TGTGCCAGCAGCTTAGCGGACGGGTACGTGTACGAGCAGTACTTC
abundance: -; j_gene: TRBJ2-1; d_gene: TRBD2; v_gene: TRBV5-1; CDR3aa: CASSPGLAREQFF; CDR3nt: TGCGCCAGCAGCCCAGGACTAGCCCGGGAGCAGTTCTTC
abundance: -; j_gene: TRBJ2-1; d_gene: TRBD2; v_gene: TRBV7-8; CDR3aa: CASKNTSGRNHEQFF; CDR3nt: TGTGCCAGCAAGAACACTAGCGGGAGGAACCATGAGCAGTTCTTC
abundance: -; j_gene: TRBJ1-1; d_gene: -; v_gene: TRBV5-1; CDR3aa: CAHDRQNTEAFF; CDR3nt: TGCGCCCACGATAGACAGAACACTGAAGCTTTCTTT
abundance: -; j_gene: TRBJ1-1; d_gene: -; v_gene: TRBV9; CDR3aa: CASSASGTSNTEAFF; CDR3nt: TGTGCCAGCAGTGCTTCCGGGACAAGTAACACTGAAGCTTTCTTT
abundance: -; j_gene: TRBJ1-1; d_gene: -; v_gene: TRBV30; CDR3aa: CAWSVRHPTEAFF; CDR3nt: TGTGCCTGGAGTGTAAGGCACCCAACAGAAGCTTTCTTT
abundance: -; j_gene: TRBJ2-5; d_gene: -; v_gene: TRBV29-1; CDR3aa: CSVVVQGETQYF; CDR3nt: TGCAGCGTTGTTGTGCAGGGGGAGACCCAGTACTTC
abundance: -; j_gene: TRBJ2-2; d_gene: -; v_gene: TRBV9; CDR3aa: CASSPIPGELFF; CDR3nt: TGTGCCAGCAGCCCCATACCCGGGGAGCTGTTTTTT
abundance: -; j_gene: TRBJ2-1; d_gene: TRBD2; v_gene: TRBV18; CDR3aa: CASSPPLGLAGGNEQFF; CDR3nt: TGTGCCAGCTCACCACCGCTGGGACTAGCGGGAGGCAATGAGCAGTTCTTC
abundance: -; j_gene: TRBJ2-7; d_gene: TRBD2; v_gene: TRBV6-1; CDR3aa: CASSVSGGSYEQYF; CDR3nt: TGTGCCAGCAGTGTATCGGGGGGCTCCTACGAGCAGTACTTC
abundance: -; j_gene: TRBJ2-7; d_gene: -; v_gene: TRBV5-1; CDR3aa: CASSPDSTRFEQYF; CDR3nt: TGCGCCAGCAGCCCGGACAGCACCCGCTTCGAGCAGTACTTC
abundance: -; j_gene: TRBJ2-1; d_gene: -; v_gene: TRBV27; CDR3aa: CASSLAQGGGEQFF; CDR3nt: TGTGCCAGCAGTTTAGCTCAGGGGGGTGGTGAGCAGTTCTTC
abundance: -; j_gene: TRBJ2-7; d_gene: TRBD1; v_gene: TRBV4-1; CDR3aa: CASSRGTGVNEQYF; CDR3nt: TGCGCCAGCAGCCGCGGGACAGGGGTCAACGAGCAGTACTTC
abundance: -; j_gene: TRBJ2-7; d_gene: -; v_gene: TRBV30; CDR3aa: CAWSGRQQGKLNYEQYF; CDR3nt: TGTGCCTGGAGTGGCCGCCAACAGGGAAAATTAAACTACGAGCAGTACTTC
abundance: -; j_gene: TRBJ1-2; d_gene: -; v_gene: TRBV12-5; CDR3aa: CASGLTMSVSGYTF; CDR3nt: TGTGCTAGTGGTTTGACCATGTCAGTCTCTGGCTACACCTTC
abundance: -; j_gene: TRBJ2-5; d_gene: -; v_gene: TRBV11-3; CDR3aa: CASPELKNETQYF; CDR3nt: TGTGCCAGCCCTGAACTTAAAAATGAGACCCAGTACTTC
abundance: -; j_gene: TRBJ1-2; d_gene: TRBD1; v_gene: TRBV5-1; CDR3aa: CASSLEGGQGRKGYTF; CDR3nt: TGCGCCAGCAGCTTGGAAGGGGGACAGGGAAGGAAAGGCTACACCTTC
abundance: -; j_gene: TRBJ2-5; d_gene: -; v_gene: TRBV11-3; CDR3aa: CASSLRAGEQYF; CDR3nt: TGTGCCAGCAGCTTAAGGGCTGGGGAGCAGTACTTC
abundance: -; j_gene: TRBJ1-1; d_gene: -; v_gene: TRBV19; CDR3aa: CATAWPGTEAFF; CDR3nt: TGTGCCACTGCGTGGCCGGGCACCGAAGCTTTCTTT
abundance: -; j_gene: TRBJ2-4; d_gene: TRBD2; v_gene: TRBV29-1; CDR3aa: CSVWTSGRSKNIQYF; CDR3nt: TGCAGCGTTTGGACTAGCGGGAGATCCAAAAACATTCAGTACTTC
abundance: -; j_gene: TRBJ2-2; d_gene: -; v_gene: TRBV4-2; CDR3aa: CASSQADLNTGELFF; CDR3nt: TGTGCCAGCAGCCAAGCCGACTTGAACACCGGGGAGCTGTTTTTT
abundance: -; j_gene: TRBJ1-2; d_gene: TRBD1; v_gene: TRBV5-1; CDR3aa: CASSSSGTVFYGYTF; CDR3nt: TGCGCCAGCAGCTCCTCCGGGACAGTCTTCTATGGCTACACCTTC
abundance: -; j_gene: TRBJ1-2; d_gene: -; v_gene: TRBV7-7; CDR3aa: CASSPVRDGYTF; CDR3nt: TGTGCTAGCAGCCCTGTTAGAGATGGCTACACCTTC
abundance: -; j_gene: TRBJ2-5; d_gene: -; v_gene: TRBV4-2; CDR3aa: CASSQAETQYF; CDR3nt: TGTGCCAGCAGCCAAGCAGAGACCCAGTACTTC
abundance: -; j_gene: TRBJ2-1; d_gene: -; v_gene: TRBV5-1; CDR3aa: CASSLGSGYNNEQFF; CDR3nt: TGCGCCAGCAGCTTAGGGAGCGGGTATAACAATGAGCAGTTCTTC
abundance: -; j_gene: TRBJ2-7; d_gene: -; v_gene: TRBV7-8; CDR3aa: CASSLSDSREQYF; CDR3nt: TGTGCCAGCAGCTTGAGCGACTCCCGCGAGCAGTACTTC
abundance: -; j_gene: TRBJ2-3; d_gene: -; v_gene: TRBV5-1; CDR3aa: CASSLTGERADTQYF; CDR3nt: TGCGCCAGCAGCTTGACGGGGGAAAGGGCAGATACGCAGTATTTT
abundance: -; j_gene: TRBJ2-7; d_gene: -; v_gene: TRBV19; CDR3aa: CASQFDRNSYEQYF; CDR3nt: TGTGCCAGCCAATTCGACAGGAACTCCTACGAGCAGTACTTC
abundance: -; j_gene: TRBJ1-5; d_gene: TRBD1; v_gene: TRBV27; CDR3aa: CASSLGQGNQPQHF; CDR3nt: TGTGCCAGCAGTTTAGGACAGGGCAATCAGCCCCAGCATTTT
abundance: -; j_gene: TRBJ1-2; d_gene: -; v_gene: TRBV7-8; CDR3aa: CASSLVAGQAFRDYGYTF; CDR3nt: TGTGCCAGCAGCTTAGTGGCGGGCCAGGCCTTTCGAGACTATGGCTACACCTTC